This TCR beta chain was observed in a study of T-cell memory formation after mild COVID-19. 5'RACE, which relied on constant-segment primers, yielded TCR alpha and TCR beta cDNA libraries carrying sample barcodes and UMIs. TCRdb used MiXCR to reprocess the 5' RACE reads, holding one entry per CDR3 protein. The sample lists nearly 350,000 distinct CDR3 sequences, 10% to 15% seen once, with roughly 23% in the top ten. The CDR3 loop spans 16 amino acids. Trimming left V 0 bases short and J 3 bases short, with 13 bases between. CDR1 and CDR2 from the germline V gene are MNHNY and SVGAGI (reference sequence).

Sequenced sample: PBMCs or a T cell subset sorted from them (not recorded which). The sequence was obtained from a man between 18 and 35 years old who had mild COVID-19 (a few samples of this study predate the infection). Cell type and time point are not known. The rearrangement joins TRBV6-6 to TRBJ2-3, with D uncertain. The CDR3 DNA follows: TGTGCCAGCAGTTACTCCGGGCCCTCACTTACAGATACGCAGTATTTT. Amino acids: CASSYSGPSLTDTQYF.